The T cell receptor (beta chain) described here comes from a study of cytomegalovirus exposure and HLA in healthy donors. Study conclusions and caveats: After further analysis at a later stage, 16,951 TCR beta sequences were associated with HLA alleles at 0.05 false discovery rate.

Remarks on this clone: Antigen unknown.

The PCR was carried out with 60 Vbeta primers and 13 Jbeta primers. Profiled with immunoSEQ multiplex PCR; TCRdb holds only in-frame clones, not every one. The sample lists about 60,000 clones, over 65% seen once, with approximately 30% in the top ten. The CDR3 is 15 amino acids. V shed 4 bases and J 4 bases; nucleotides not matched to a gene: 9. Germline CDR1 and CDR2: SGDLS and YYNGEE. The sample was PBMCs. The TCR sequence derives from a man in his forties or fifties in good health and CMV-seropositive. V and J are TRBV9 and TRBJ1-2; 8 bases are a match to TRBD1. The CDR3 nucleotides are TGTGCCAGCAGCTACGGCCAGGGGGCAGGCTATGGCTACACCTTC. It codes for CASSYGQGAGYGYTF.